The 32 T cell receptor beta chains reported below all come from one sample, sequenced in a study of CD8+ T cells in alopecia areata. Indicated treatment: oral pan-JAK inhibitor, 5-10 mg twice daily. Sequencing used cDNA as its template, made by extracting RNA and reverse transcribing it. Produced via immunoSEQ multiplex PCR; TCRdb's table is partial and in-frame only. The table includes 200,000 to 250,000 clones, around 43% detected once. The sample consisted of CD4+ T cells sorted from blood, taken at roughly week 38, from a patient treated with tofacitinib. The receptors were gathered from a human donor with alopecia areata.

The chain's CDR3 is CASRLADYNEQFF. Written as DNA, the CDR3 is TGTGCCAGCAGACTAGCGGATTACAATGAGCAGTTCTTC. The V call is TRBV2, the J call TRBJ2-1; 8 bases are shared with TRBD2. V shed 6 bases, J shed 4 bases, and the junction held 2 bases outside the gene matches. The V gene's germline CDR1 is SNHLY and CDR2 FYNNEI. The CDR3 spans 13 residues.

This clone appeared a few times. This sequence joins TRBV7-8 and TRBJ2-3; D might be TRBD2 (5 bases). V lost 3 bases, J lost 2 bases, and 9 bases lay in between. Looked up from germline, CDR1 is SGHVS and CDR2 is FQNEAQ. The CDR3 is 14 amino acids. The CDR3 coding sequence is TGTGCCAGCAGCTTCAGCGGAACCACAGATACGCAGTATTTT. This encodes CASSFSGTTDTQYF.

This clone appeared a few times. V usage is TRBV29-1 and J usage is TRBJ2-1; D gene unclear. V was pared by 7 bases and J by 9 bases, with 31 bases between. The CDR3 runs to 17 residues. The V gene's germline CDR1 is SQVTM and CDR2 ANQGSEA. CDR3 in amino acids: CSALRVVGLVELGEQFF. Written as DNA, the CDR3 is TGCAGCGCCCTAAGGGTGGTTGGGCTAGTTGAGTTGGGTGAGCAGTTCTTC.

This clone was found a few times. The rearrangement uses TRBV29-1 and TRBJ2-3, with 8 bases that match TRBD2. From germline, CDR1 is SQVTM and CDR2 ANQGSEA. V lost 3 bases to trimming and J lost 4 bases; unmatched junction nucleotides: 9. This CDR3 contains 15 residues. The CDR3 spells CSVDAPPGGADTQYF. As DNA, the CDR3 is TGCAGCGTTGACGCCCCCCCCGGGGGGGCAGATACGCAGTATTTT.

This clone has only a few counts. The CDR3 DNA reads as TGTGCCGCAACCCCGGGACAGGCCAACTACGAGCAGTACTTC. Protein sequence: CAATPGQANYEQYF. This chain joins TRBV28 and TRBJ2-7, with TRBD1 matching over 8 bases. V trimming: 11 bases; J trimming: 3 bases; junction bases outside the gene matches: 12. Germline V gives CDR1 MDHEN, CDR2 SYDVKM. This CDR3 region has 14 residues.

This chain joins TRBV11-3 and TRBJ2-3; 8 bases map to TRBD2. This CDR3 contains 15 residues. The V and J ends lost 4 bases and 4 bases, in that order; junction bases with no gene match: 7. Germline CDR1 SGHNT, CDR2 YENEEA. Here the CDR3 reads CASSSGAGGSDTQYF. CDR3 in DNA: TGTGCCAGCAGCTCCGGGGCGGGAGGATCAGATACGCAGTATTTT. Combining the CDR3 with reference TRBV11-3 and TRBJ2-3 gives the whole variable domain EAGVVQSPRYKIIEKKQPVAFWCNPISGHNTLYWYLQNLGQGPELLIRYENEEAVDDSQLPKDRFSAERLKGVDSTLKIQPAELGDSAVYLCASSSGAGGSDTQYFGPGTRLTVL.

This chain links TRBV19 with TRBJ2-6; weak D call: TRBD2 (5 bases). With 8 bases removed from V and 0 bases from J, the gap between germline ends came to 11 bases. Germline V gives CDR1 LNHDA, CDR2 SQIVND (reference sequence). This CDR3 has 15 residues. CDR3 bases: TGTGCCAGTTACTTGGCGGGCTCTGGGGCCAACGTCCTGACTTTC. Residues: CASYLAGSGANVLTF.

The chain links TRBV7-2 to TRBJ1-1; no definite D call. V lost 2 bases to trimming and J lost 5 bases, with 15 bases between them. This CDR3 has 15 amino acids. Looked up from germline, CDR1 is SGHTA and CDR2 is FQGNSA. In DNA, the CDR3 is TGTGCCAGCAGCTTAATGTTGGGCCCCGGGACTGAAGCTTTCTTT. It specifies CASSLMLGPGTEAFF.

This chain uses TRBV30 with TRBJ2-1; 10 nucleotides agree with TRBD1. This CDR3 spans 13 amino acids. Trimming at V came to 5 bases and at J to 10 bases, leaving 8 bases not matched to a gene. In germline, CDR1 is GTSNPN, CDR2 SVGIG (reference sequence). Here the CDR3 DNA reads TGTGCCTGGGGGACAGGGGAACGCTGGGAGCAGTTCTTC. Amino acids: CAWGTGERWEQFF.

The sample holds a few counts of this clone. The genes are TRBV29-1 and TRBJ2-7; 7 bases are shared with TRBD1. The CDR3 loop spans 12 amino acids. J lost 3 bases, V lost 6 bases, and 5 bases had no gene match. Germline CDR1 reads SQVTM; CDR2 reads ANQGSEA. The CDR3 coding sequence is TGCAGCGTCGGGACAGATATCTACGAGCAGTACTTC. Protein sequence: CSVGTDIYEQYF.

The chain employs TRBV5-1 and TRBJ1-2; D unclear. The CDR3 sequence is 15 residues long. Deletions cut 4 bases from V and 3 bases from J, with 16 bases between. The germline V gene has CDR1 SGHRS and CDR2 YFSETQ. The CDR3 bases are TGCGCCAGCAGCGTTGGATCCGACGGGGACTATGGCTACACCTTC. Its protein is CASSVGSDGDYGYTF.

This chain joins TRBV19 and TRBJ2-1, with D unresolved. Germline values: CDR1 LNHDA, CDR2 SQIVND (reference sequence). V lost 5 bases, J lost 10 bases, and 9 bases lay in between. The CDR3 covers 11 residues. The CDR3 protein is CASSLRTEQFF. In DNA, the CDR3 is TGTGCCAGTAGTCTCCGGACGGAGCAGTTCTTC.

Worth noting for this clone: This CDR3 fails to terminate in the conserved phenylalanine or tryptophan, so it likely reflects a read error. The DNA is left out, because the CDR3 cannot be placed on it with certainty; the CDR3 is given as TCRdb lists it. This chain uses TRBV4-2 with TRBJ2-7; the table's D gene call, TRBD2, was not cross checked with the DNA. The CDR3 is made up of 13 amino acids, end residues included. The V gene's germline CDR1 is LGHNA and CDR2 YNFKEQ. CDR3 amino acids: CASSQEPSAPPII.

This clone was found a few times. This chain connects TRBV7-9 to TRBJ2-3; D not resolved. This CDR3 is 13 amino acids long. Germline V gene data show CDR1 as SEHNR and CDR2 as FQNEAQ (reference sequence). V lost 2 bases, J lost 4 bases, and 7 bases lay in between. The CDR3, as DNA: TGTGCCAGCAGCTTACTTGGGGCAGATACGCAGTATTTT. It is translated as CASSLLGADTQYF.

The genes are TRBV29-1 and TRBJ2-1; no definite D call. Trimming shortened V by 4 bases and J by 7 bases, and 17 bases separated the two germline ends. Germline V gene lookup returns CDR1 SQVTM and CDR2 ANQGSEA. The CDR3 spans 14 residues. CDR3 coding DNA: TGCAGCGTTGTTGGCGTACTCTTGAGAAATGAGCAGTTCTTC. Residues: CSVVGVLLRNEQFF.

This chain connects TRBV19 to TRBJ1-2; maybe TRBD1 (5 bases). V shed 4 bases and J shed 8 bases, with 17 bases lying between them. The CDR3 spans 14 residues. The germline CDR1 and CDR2 sequences are LNHDA and SQIVND (reference sequence). CDR3 in amino acids: CASSNLQVLQGYTF. The CDR3 DNA sequence: TGTGCCAGTAGTAATTTACAGGTGCTACAGGGCTACACCTTC.

In its sample, this clone was seen a few times. The chain has TRBV29-1 and TRBJ1-1; D is possibly TRBD1 (6 bases). This CDR3 is 13 amino acids long. Trimming took 7 bases from V and 7 from J, leaving 19 bases between them. Germline V gene sequence: CDR1 SQVTM, CDR2 ANQGSEA. CDR3 DNA sequence: TGCAGCGGCACGATAAAGGGGGGCAATGAAGCTTTCTTT. It is translated as CSGTIKGGNEAFF.

This clone was observed a few times. The chain employs TRBV7-2 and TRBJ2-5, with 10 nucleotides matching TRBD2. Germline V gene data show CDR1 as SGHTA and CDR2 as FQGNSA. The V and J ends lost 3 bases and 5 bases, in that order; junction bases with no gene match: 6. This CDR3 region has 15 residues. CDR3 region: CASSLGLAGDETQYF. The CDR3 DNA reads as TGTGCCAGCAGCTTGGGGCTAGCGGGAGACGAGACCCAGTACTTC.

The V and J genes are TRBV2 and TRBJ2-4; D unresolved. The CDR3 has 13 amino acids. The V gene's germline CDR1 is SNHLY and CDR2 FYNNEI. The ends were cut back, 0 bases at V and 7 bases at J, with 7 bases in the middle. The CDR3 loop is CASSEAEGNIQYF. Here the CDR3 DNA reads TGTGCCAGCAGTGAAGCTGAAGGGAACATTCAGTACTTC.

The V call is TRBV20-1, the J call TRBJ1-1; D gene uncertain. The CDR3 is 11 amino acids. Germline V CDR1 and CDR2: DFQATT, SNEGSKA (reference sequence). CDR3 sequence (DNA): TGCGGCCTGGAAAGGAGGACTGAAGCTTTCTTT. Amino acid sequence: CGLERRTEAFF.

J is TRBJ1-1 and V is TRBV29-1, with 7 bases that match TRBD1. The CDR3 consists of 12 residues. The junction had 3 bases not matched to a gene; V was cut back by 7 bases and J by 1 base. Germline-derived CDR1 and CDR2 are SQVTM and ANQGSEA. In nucleotides, the CDR3 is TGCAGCGGCCGGGACAGGAACACTGAAGCTTTCTTT. It specifies CSGRDRNTEAFF.

The gene calls are TRBV21-1 and TRBJ1-2; the DNA was not used to check the table's D call, TRBD1. TRBV21-1 is classified as a pseudogene. The CDR3 contains 14 residues. DNA of the CDR3: TGTGCCAGCAGTCTCAGGACAGGGGACTATGGCTACACCTTC. This gives the protein CASSLRTGDYGYTF.

V gene TRBV5-1 combines with J gene TRBJ2-3; D is uncertain. Germline CDR1 and CDR2: SGHRS and YFSETQ. The V end lost 5 bases, the J end lost 0 bases, and 7 bases lay between the germline ends. This CDR3 region has 13 residues. CDR3 sequence: CASSGASTDTQYF. The CDR3 DNA is TGCGCCAGCAGTGGAGCTAGCACAGATACGCAGTATTTT. Variable domain in full (rest from reference TRBV5-1 and TRBJ2-3): KAGVTQTPRYLIKTRGQQVTLSCSPISGHRSVSWYQQTPGQGLQFLFEYFSETQRNKGNFPGRFSGRQFSNSRSEMNVSTLELGDSALYLCASSGASTDTQYFGPGTRLTVL.

This clone was picked up a small number of times. This rearrangement joins TRBV27 to TRBJ2-5; possible D gene TRBD2, 5 bases. Germline CDR1 is MNHEY and CDR2 is SMNVEV (reference sequence). This CDR3 is 12 amino acids long. V lost 6 bases and J 11 bases, leaving 16 bases between the germline ends. The CDR3 region has the DNA TGTGCCAGCAGACCCCTCGGCTGGGAGCAGTACTTC. This encodes CASRPLGWEQYF.

The chain recombines TRBV2 with TRBJ2-2, with unresolved D. The CDR3 has 12 residues. Germline CDR1 is SNHLY and CDR2 is FYNNEI. V was clipped by 6 bases and J by 1 base, with 3 bases between them. The CDR3 DNA sequence: TGTGCCAGCAGACGGAACACCGGGGAGCTGTTTTTT. Its translation: CASRRNTGELFF.

J is TRBJ2-1 and V is TRBV9; no definite D call. CDR3 length: 15 amino acids. V gave up 0 bases and J gave up 1 base, with 8 bases separating them. Germline assignment: CDR1 SGDLS and CDR2 YYNGEE. In nucleotides, the CDR3 is TGTGCCAGCAGCGTAGAGCCATTTTCCTACAATGAGCAGTTCTTC. Protein sequence: CASSVEPFSYNEQFF.

In its sample, this clone was seen once. The chain carries TRBV11-1 and TRBJ2-5; 12 bases align to TRBD2. Unmatched junction bases numbered 3, after V lost 5 bases and J lost 11 bases. Germline CDR1 and CDR2: SGHAT and FQDESV (reference sequence). The CDR3 runs 12 residues. CDR3 region: CASSRGTSGQYF. The CDR3 region has the DNA TGTGCCAGCAGCCGCGGGACTAGCGGGCAGTACTTC.

The V gene is TRBV5-4, the J gene TRBJ2-2; 7 bases match TRBD2. V was clipped by 2 bases and J by 0 bases; unmatched bases: 13. Germline CDR1 SGHNT, CDR2 YYREEE (reference sequence). The CDR3 length is 19 residues. The CDR3 DNA reads TGTGCCAGCAGCTTAGCGCTAGTTAGCCGGGGGGCGAACACCGGGGAGCTGTTTTTT. This sequence encodes CASSLALVSRGANTGELFF.

This clone was seen more than once but under ten times. The chain carries TRBV30 and TRBJ2-1; D is possibly TRBD2 (6 bases). V lost 5 bases, J lost 10 bases, and 9 bases lay in between. Germline CDR1 reads GTSNPN; CDR2 reads SVGIG (reference sequence). This CDR3 contains 10 residues. CDR3 sequence (DNA): TGTGCCTGGGGGAGCGGGGAGCAGTTCTTC. Its protein is CAWGSGEQFF.

DNA of the CDR3: TGCAGCGTTGTAAGTGCCACAGATACGCAGTATTTT. It codes for CSVVSATDTQYF. The chain couples TRBV29-1 to TRBJ2-3; D is ambiguous. The CDR3 covers 12 residues. The V and J ends lost 4 bases and 2 bases respectively, with 7 bases between them. The germline gives CDR1 SQVTM, CDR2 ANQGSEA.

This clone occurred many times. The gene calls are TRBV7-2 and TRBJ2-3; D call uncertain. Trimming shortened V by 3 bases and J by 7 bases, and 5 bases separated the two germline ends. The CDR3 length is 11 residues. CDR1 and CDR2 (germline): SGHTA, FQGNSA. This CDR3 reads CASSFRHTQYF. CDR3 sequence (DNA): TGTGCCAGCAGCTTCAGACATACGCAGTATTTT.

V gene TRBV18 combines with J gene TRBJ2-5; 10 positions agree with TRBD1. The CDR3 sequence is 14 residues long. After removal of 7 bases from V and 2 bases from J, the junction contained 4 bases not matched to a gene. Germline CDR1 KGHSH, CDR2 LQKENI. This CDR3 is CASLPGQGQETQYF. Written as DNA, the CDR3 is TGTGCCAGCTTACCGGGACAGGGGCAAGAGACCCAGTACTTC.